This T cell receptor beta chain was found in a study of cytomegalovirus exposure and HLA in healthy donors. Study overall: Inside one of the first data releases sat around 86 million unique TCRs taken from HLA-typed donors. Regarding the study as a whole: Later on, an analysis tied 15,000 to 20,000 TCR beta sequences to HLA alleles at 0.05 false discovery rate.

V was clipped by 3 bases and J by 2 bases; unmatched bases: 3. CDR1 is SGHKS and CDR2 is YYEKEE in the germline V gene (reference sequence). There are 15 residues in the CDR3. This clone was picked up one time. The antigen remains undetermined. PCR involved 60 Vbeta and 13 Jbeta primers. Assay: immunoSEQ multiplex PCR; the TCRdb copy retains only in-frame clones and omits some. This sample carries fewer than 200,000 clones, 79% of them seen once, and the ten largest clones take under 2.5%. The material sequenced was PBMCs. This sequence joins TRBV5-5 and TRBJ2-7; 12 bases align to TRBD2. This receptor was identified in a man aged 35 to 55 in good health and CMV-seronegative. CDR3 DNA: TGTGCCAGCAGCTCCCTAGCGGGAGGGCCCTACGAGCAGTACTTC. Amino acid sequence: CASSSLAGGPYEQYF.